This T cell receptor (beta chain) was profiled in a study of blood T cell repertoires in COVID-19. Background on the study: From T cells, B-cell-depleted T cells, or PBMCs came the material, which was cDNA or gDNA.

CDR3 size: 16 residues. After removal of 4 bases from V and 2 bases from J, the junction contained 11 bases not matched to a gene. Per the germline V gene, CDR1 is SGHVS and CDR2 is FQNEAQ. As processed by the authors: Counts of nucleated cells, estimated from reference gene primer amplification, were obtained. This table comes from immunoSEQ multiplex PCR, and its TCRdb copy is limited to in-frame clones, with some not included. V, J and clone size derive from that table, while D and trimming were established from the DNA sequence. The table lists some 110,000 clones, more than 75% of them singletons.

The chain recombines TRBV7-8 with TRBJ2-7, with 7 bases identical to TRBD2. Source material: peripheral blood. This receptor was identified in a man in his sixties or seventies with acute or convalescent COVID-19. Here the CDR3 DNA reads TGTGCCAGCAGCTCCCCTGGGAGGGCGATCCCCTACGAGCAGTACTTC. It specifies CASSSPGRAIPYEQYF.